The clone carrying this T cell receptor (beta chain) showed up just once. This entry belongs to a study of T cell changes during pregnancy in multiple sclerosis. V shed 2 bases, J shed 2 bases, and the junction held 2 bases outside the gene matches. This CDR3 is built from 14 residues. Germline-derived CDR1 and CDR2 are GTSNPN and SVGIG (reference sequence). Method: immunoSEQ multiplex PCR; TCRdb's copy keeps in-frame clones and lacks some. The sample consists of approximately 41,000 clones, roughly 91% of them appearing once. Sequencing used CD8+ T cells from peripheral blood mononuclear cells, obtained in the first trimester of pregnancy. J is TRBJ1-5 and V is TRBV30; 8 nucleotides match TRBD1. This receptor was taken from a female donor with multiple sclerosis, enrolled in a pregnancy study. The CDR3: CAWSLGQGNQPQHF. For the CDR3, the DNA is TGTGCCTGGAGTTTGGGACAGGGCAATCAGCCCCAGCATTTT.